Below, 8 T cell receptor beta chains from the same sample are listed, as sequenced in a study of cytomegalovirus exposure and HLA in healthy donors. The PCR was carried out with 60 Vbeta primers and 13 Jbeta primers. The method was immunoSEQ multiplex PCR; TCRdb's version includes in-frame clones alone and lacks a portion of them. The top ten clones hold roughly 2.5% of a sample with roughly 76,000 clones, around 80% of them seen once. Sequencing was performed on PBMCs. The receptor source for this set is a man aged 25 to 45 in good health and CMV-seronegative.

The genes are TRBV6-1 and TRBJ1-2; tentative D call: TRBD1 (5 bases). CDR3 length equals 14 residues. V was clipped by 3 bases and J by 4 bases, with 12 bases between them. Germline-derived CDR1 and CDR2 are MNHNS and SASEGT. The DNA for the CDR3 is TGTGCCAGCAGTGATCGGGGGAGAGGCTATGGCTACACCTTC. Its protein product is CASSDRGRGYGYTF.

The V call is TRBV27, the J call TRBJ2-1; the match to TRBD1 covers 8 bases. Germline loops: CDR1 MNHEY, CDR2 SMNVEV (reference sequence). The length of the CDR3 is 14 residues. With 2 bases clipped from V and 7 bases from J, the junction kept 4 bases outside the gene matches. The CDR3 sequence is CASSLGQGANEQFF. The CDR3 DNA reads as TGTGCCAGCAGTTTAGGGCAGGGGGCGAATGAGCAGTTCTTC.

This chain connects TRBV7-3 to TRBJ1-6; possible D gene TRBD1, 5 bases. Trimming stripped 5 bases from V and 6 bases from J, with 14 bases between. The CDR3 is 15 amino acids. Germline V gene sequence: CDR1 SGHTA, CDR2 FQGTGA. In DNA form, the CDR3 reads TGTGCCAGCAGCCTGGGAGGGACGGCTAATTCACCCCTCCACTTT. Protein product: CASSLGGTANSPLHF.

The J gene is TRBJ1-1, the V gene TRBV7-8, with D possibly TRBD1 on 5 matching bases. This CDR3 has 17 amino acids. Germline V gives CDR1 SGHVS, CDR2 FQNEAQ. Trimming stripped 5 bases from V and 1 base from J, with 20 bases between. The CDR3 DNA reads as TGTGCCAGCAGCCCCGGGGGAAGGAGGCGTGGGAACACTGAAGCTTTCTTT. This encodes CASSPGGRRRGNTEAFF.

This chain uses TRBV7-6 with TRBJ2-7; a possible D gene is TRBD1 (5 bases). Per the germline V gene, CDR1 is SGHVS and CDR2 is FNYEAQ. The V end was cut by 5 bases, the J end by 3 bases, with 11 bases between. The CDR3 consists of 13 residues. CDR3: CASSTREHYEQYF. In DNA form, the CDR3 reads TGTGCCAGCAGCACCAGGGAACACTACGAGCAGTACTTC. Full variable domain (missing parts from reference TRBV7-6 and TRBJ2-7): GAGVSQSPRYKVTKRGQDVALRCDPISGHVSLYWYRQALGQGPEFLTYFNYEAQQDKSGLPNDRFSAERPEGSISTLTIQRTEQRDSAMYRCASSTREHYEQYFGPGTRLTVT.

The genes are TRBV5-1 and TRBJ2-6, with D tentatively TRBD1 (5 bases). This CDR3 spans 17 amino acids. The germline V gene has CDR1 SGHRS and CDR2 YFSETQ. V shed 0 bases and J shed 2 bases, with 12 bases lying between them. DNA of the CDR3: TGCGCCAGCAGCTTGGGGACAAGTTGGACTGGGGCCAACGTCCTGACTTTC. Translation gives CASSLGTSWTGANVLTF.

This clone has just a few counts. The chain combines TRBV7-6 with TRBJ2-5; no reliable D call. Germline CDR1 reads SGHVS; CDR2 reads FNYEAQ. The CDR3 is 13 residues long. The V gene lost 2 bases and the J gene lost 8 bases, with 12 bases spanning the gap. The CDR3 nucleotides read TGTGCCAGCAGCTTATCGGCTAGAAGAACCCAGTACTTC. Translating gives CASSLSARRTQYF.

The CDR3 sequence is CASSLKSWGRADTQYF. The CDR3 DNA reads TGTGCCAGCAGTTTAAAGTCGTGGGGGCGCGCAGATACGCAGTATTTT. The rearrangement links TRBV27 to TRBJ2-3; tentative D call: TRBD1 (6 bases). The CDR3 totals 16 residues. Germline CDR1 reads MNHEY; CDR2 reads SMNVEV (reference sequence). Trimming took 2 bases from V and 4 from J, leaving 16 bases between them.